One and the same sample provided the 13 T cell receptor beta chains below, sequenced in a study of T cells after somatic rescue of genetic block (dated by TCRdb to 2018 to 2020). Libraries were built with the immunoSEQ multiplex PCR assay. TCRdb's version of the immuneACCESS table is confined to in-frame rearrangements and falls short of the full clone set. An unresolved V gene accounts for under half of the shortfall where checked; the remainder is of unknown origin. This sample has 10,000 to 15,000 clones in its table, and around 70% of those were observed once. Roughly a fifth of the sample belongs to the ten largest clones. The sequenced sample was peripheral blood mononuclear cells (PBMCs). The receptors originated from a boy aged 10-17 years.

V and J are TRBV5-1 and TRBJ2-1; the D gene could be TRBD1 or TRBD2 (6 bases each). Germline V gives CDR1 SGHRS, CDR2 YFSETQ. Trimming took 0 bases from V and 0 from J, leaving 13 bases between them. The CDR3 runs 17 residues. The CDR3 loop reads CASSLEGGFSSYNEQFF. The CDR3 nucleotides are TGCGCCAGCAGCTTGGAGGGGGGTTTCAGCTCCTACAATGAGCAGTTCTTC.

This clone is hyperexpanded (1% or more). The chain couples TRBV2 to TRBJ2-2; D not resolved. CDR3 length: 13 amino acids. V dropped 5 bases and J dropped 3 bases, with 7 bases sitting between them. Germline values: CDR1 SNHLY, CDR2 FYNNEI. The CDR3 nucleotides read TGTGCCAGCAGTTTCCAGGACACCGGGGAGCTGTTTTTT. It translates to CASSFQDTGELFF.

Only a few counts were recorded for this clone. The chain has TRBV5-6 and TRBJ2-3; 8 bases agree with TRBD2. V was pared by 4 bases and J by 4 bases, with 5 bases of the junction left unmatched. Germline V gives CDR1 SGHDT, CDR2 YYEEEE. This CDR3 contains 14 residues. Here the CDR3 reads CASSQGTRPDTQYF. In DNA, the CDR3 is TGTGCCAGCAGCCAGGGGACTAGACCAGATACGCAGTATTTT.

This chain uses TRBV7-9 with TRBJ2-7; TRBD1 matches at 9 bases. J lost 6 bases, V lost 5 bases, and 8 bases had no gene match. Germline assignment: CDR1 SEHNR and CDR2 FQNEAQ (reference sequence). CDR3 length equals 14 residues. CDR3 protein: CASSLGTGGTEQYF. The CDR3 DNA reads TGTGCCAGCAGCCTAGGAACAGGGGGCACCGAGCAGTACTTC.

The gene calls are TRBV10-3 and TRBJ2-7; 9 bases map to TRBD1. CDR3 length: 15 residues. J gave up 4 bases and V 4 bases, and 8 bases lay outside the gene matches. The germline V gene encodes CDR1 ENHRY and CDR2 SYGVKD. DNA for the CDR3: TGTGCCATCAGTGCTGAGGACAGGGGAGAATACGAGCAGTACTTC. Encoded protein: CAISAEDRGEYEQYF.

The V gene is TRBV6-5, the J gene TRBJ2-7; a possible D gene is TRBD2 (6 bases). This CDR3 comprises 14 residues. Germline V lookup: CDR1 MNHEY, CDR2 SVGAGI. V lost 0 bases and J lost 3, with 9 bases in between. CDR3 sequence: CASSYSRGVYEQYF. CDR3 sequence (DNA): TGTGCCAGCAGTTACTCGCGGGGCGTCTACGAGCAGTACTTC.

The J gene is TRBJ2-3, the V gene TRBV6-1, with 12 bases matching TRBD2. CDR1 is MNHNS and CDR2 is SASEGT in the germline V gene. J was trimmed by 4 bases and V by 4 bases; bases with no gene match: 0. The CDR3 sequence is 14 residues long. The CDR3 region has the DNA TGTGCCAGCAGTGGGACTAGCGGGGCAGATACGCAGTATTTT. Translated: CASSGTSGADTQYF.

V and J are TRBV28 and TRBJ2-6; D perhaps matches TRBD1 (5 bases). The V gene's germline CDR1 is MDHEN and CDR2 SYDVKM. This CDR3 region has 15 residues. V lost 4 bases and J lost 3, with 10 bases in between. The DNA for the CDR3 is TGTGCCAGCAGTTCCTCAGGGTATGGGGCCAACGTCCTGACTTTC. This codes for CASSSSGYGANVLTF.

The chain is built from TRBV19 and TRBJ1-3, with a weak D call TRBD1 (5 bases). The CDR3 covers 16 residues. Per the germline V gene, CDR1 is LNHDA and CDR2 is SQIVND (reference sequence). Trimming stripped 5 bases from V and 7 bases from J, with 21 bases between. The CDR3 reads CASSPRGRVSWNTIYF. CDR3 sequence (DNA): TGTGCCAGTAGTCCCCGGGGCAGGGTCTCTTGGAACACCATATATTTT.

This clone was recorded only once. Additional DNA sequences in this sample encode the identical CDR3. The J gene is TRBJ1-3, the V gene TRBV4-1, with TRBD1 matching 7 bases. The CDR3 length is 17 residues. CDR1 is MGHRA, CDR2 YSYEKL, per germline. V trimming: 3 bases; J trimming: 1 base; junction bases outside the gene matches: 9. CDR3 sequence: CASSQGDSPFSGNTIYF. CDR3 DNA sequence: TGCGCCAGCAGCCAGGGGGACAGTCCTTTTTCTGGAAACACCATATATTTT.

The J gene is TRBJ2-7, the V gene TRBV6-5, with TRBD1 matching 7 bases. Germline V lookup: CDR1 MNHEY, CDR2 SVGAGI. CDR3 length: 12 residues. Trimming at V came to 7 bases and at J to 1 base, leaving 1 base not matched to a gene. This CDR3 reads CASTGQSYEQYF. For the CDR3, the DNA is TGTGCCAGCACGGGACAGTCCTACGAGCAGTACTTC.

This clone was seen more than once but under ten times. The CDR3 nucleotides read TGTGCCAGCAGCCAACAGGGGGCCGGGGAGCTGTTTTTT. This codes for CASSQQGAGELFF. The V gene is TRBV11-3, the J gene TRBJ2-2; 8 nucleotides agree with TRBD1. Germline V gene data show CDR1 as SGHNT and CDR2 as YENEEA. This CDR3 spans 13 amino acids. J gave up 6 bases and V 5 bases, and 2 bases lay outside the gene matches.

There are a few counts of this clone. This rearrangement joins TRBV4-2 to TRBJ2-3; TRBD2 aligns across 9 bases. Germline CDR1 LGHNA, CDR2 YNFKEQ. With 0 bases clipped from V and 1 base from J, the junction kept 8 bases outside the gene matches. The CDR3 runs to 18 residues. The CDR3 sequence: CASSQESPQRGGTDTQYF. CDR3 sequence (DNA): TGTGCCAGCAGCCAAGAATCCCCCCAGCGGGGGGGCACAGATACGCAGTATTTT.